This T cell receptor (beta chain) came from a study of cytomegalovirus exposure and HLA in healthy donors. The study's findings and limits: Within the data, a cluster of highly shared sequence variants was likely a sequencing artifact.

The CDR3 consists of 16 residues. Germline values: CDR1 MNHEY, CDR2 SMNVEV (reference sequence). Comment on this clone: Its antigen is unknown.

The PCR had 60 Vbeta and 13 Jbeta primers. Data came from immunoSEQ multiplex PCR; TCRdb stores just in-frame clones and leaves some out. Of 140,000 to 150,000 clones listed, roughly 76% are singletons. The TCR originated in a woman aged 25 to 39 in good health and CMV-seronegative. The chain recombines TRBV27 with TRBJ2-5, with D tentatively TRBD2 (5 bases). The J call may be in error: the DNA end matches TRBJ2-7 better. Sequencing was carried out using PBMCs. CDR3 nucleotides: TGTGCCAGCAGTTCCTCCCGAGGGTGGGAGACCTACGAGCAGTACTTC. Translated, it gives CASSSSRGWETYEQYF.